Following are 22 T cell receptor beta chains from one sample sequenced in a study of T cell responses to AZD1222 COVID-19 vaccine (dated by TCRdb to about 2021). Receptors were amplified or captured by the immunoSEQ multiplex PCR assay. Drawn from immuneACCESS, this table holds only the in-frame rearrangements with V and J called that TCRdb kept. Clones are partly lost; checked studies trace under half to an unresolved V gene and leave the rest unexplained. Here the sample has about 130,000 clones; approximately 91% occur a single time. The ten top clones hold 5.5% to 7% of the sample. What the time point label conveys for this sample: baseline before first vaccination. Here the sequenced sample was peripheral blood, taken on day 0 of AZD1222 vaccination. The source is an adult in good health.

The rearrangement joins TRBV3-1 (or the pseudogene TRBV3-2) to TRBJ2-7, with D perhaps matching TRBD2 (6 bases). This CDR3 region has 14 residues. The germline V and J ends were trimmed by 1 base and 5 bases, with 12 bases remaining between them. Germline V gene sequence: CDR1 LGHDT, CDR2 YNNKEL (reference sequence). For the CDR3, the DNA is TGTGCCAGCAGCCAAGGGCAGGGAGGCGACGAGCAGTACTTC. It codes for CASSQGQGGDEQYF.

The gene calls are TRBV10-1 and TRBJ2-7; 7 bases align to TRBD1. Germline V gene lookup returns CDR1 WNHNN and CDR2 SYGVQD (reference sequence). The J segment lost 2 bases and the V segment lost 5 bases, leaving 6 bases of the junction unmatched. The CDR3 length is 14 residues. CDR3 coding DNA: TGCGCCAGCAGTACCGGGACAGCGCCCTACGAGCAGTACTTC. Its protein product is CASSTGTAPYEQYF.

The count of this clone is one. The V gene is TRBV5-3, the J gene TRBJ1-3, with a possible D match to TRBD1 (6 bases). TRBV5-3 is annotated as an ORF whose role is uncertain. CDR3 size: 15 residues. V lost 4 bases to trimming and J lost 1 base, with 12 bases between them. DNA for the CDR3: TGTGCCAGAAGCCACTGTGACAGGTCTGGAAACACCATATATTTT. Residues: CARSHCDRSGNTIYF.

The chain uses TRBV3-1 (or the pseudogene TRBV3-2) and TRBJ2-2; 9 bases are a match to TRBD2. The CDR3 covers 19 residues. CDR1 is LGHDT and CDR2 is YNNKEL in the germline V gene (reference sequence). The V and J ends lost 4 bases and 5 bases, in that order; junction bases with no gene match: 17. The CDR3 reads CASSRPGLAVRRGTGELFF. Written as DNA, the CDR3 is TGTGCCAGCAGCCGTCCGGGACTAGCCGTTCGTAGGGGGACCGGGGAGCTGTTTTTT.

The chain couples TRBV5-4 to TRBJ2-3; no reliable D call. V lost 4 bases and J lost 1, with 13 bases in between. The CDR3 is made up of 15 amino acids. Germline V gene sequence: CDR1 SGHNT, CDR2 YYREEE (reference sequence). The CDR3 loop is CASSPEVSRTDTQYF. Here the CDR3 DNA reads TGTGCCAGCAGCCCCGAGGTTTCCCGCACAGATACGCAGTATTTT.

The chain is built from TRBV3-1 (or the pseudogene TRBV3-2) and TRBJ2-7; D gene uncertain. This CDR3 region has 14 residues. The V end lost 1 base, the J end lost 5 bases, and 12 bases lay between the germline ends. CDR1 and CDR2 from the germline V gene are LGHDT and YNNKEL (reference sequence). The CDR3 DNA is TGTGCCAGCAGCCAAGGTACCCTCGGCAACGAGCAGTACTTC. This sequence encodes CASSQGTLGNEQYF.

V usage is TRBV27 and J usage is TRBJ1-2; unclear D gene. Trimming took off 6 bases at V and 4 bases at J, with 21 bases between the two ends. CDR3 length: 16 amino acids. Germline V gives CDR1 MNHEY, CDR2 SMNVEV (reference sequence). DNA of the CDR3: TGTGCCAGCAGCTCCGCTGGGTCCAGGAACTCCTATGGCTACACCTTC. Its translation: CASSSAGSRNSYGYTF.

The chain's CDR3 is CASSPGTGAQGYEQYF. DNA of the CDR3: TGTGCCAGCAGCCCAGGGACAGGGGCGCAGGGGTACGAGCAGTACTTC. This chain connects TRBV7-7 to TRBJ2-7, with 10 bases fitting TRBD1. This CDR3 is 16 amino acids long. V trimming: 5 bases; J trimming: 4 bases; junction bases outside the gene matches: 11. Germline lookup yields CDR1 SSHAT and CDR2 FNYEAQ (reference sequence).

The chain uses TRBV3-1 (or the pseudogene TRBV3-2) and TRBJ2-2, with a possible D match to TRBD1 (6 bases). Deletions cut 6 bases from V and 1 base from J, with 18 bases between. The CDR3 spans 17 residues. Germline CDR1 LGHDT, CDR2 YNNKEL (reference sequence). CDR3 bases: TGTGCCAGCAGTTTTACCTCCGGGACACTGAACACCGGGGAGCTGTTTTTT. It encodes CASSFTSGTLNTGELFF.

For the CDR3, the DNA is TGTGCCAGCAGCAATTCGTTTGGCGAGCAGTTCTTC. Encoded protein: CASSNSFGEQFF. This sequence joins TRBV14 and TRBJ2-1; D not resolved. Germline V lookup: CDR1 SGHDN, CDR2 FVKESK. The V end lost 5 bases, the J end lost 10 bases, and 12 bases lay between the germline ends. The CDR3 covers 12 residues. The full variable domain, its missing parts supplied by reference TRBV14 and TRBJ2-1, is EAGVTQFPSHSVIEKGQTVTLRCDPISGHDNLYWYRRVMGKEIKFLLHFVKESKQDESGMPNNRFLAERTGGTYSTLKVQPAELEDSGVYFCASSNSFGEQFFGPGTRLTVL.

This chain links TRBV5-6 with TRBJ2-5; the D gene could be TRBD1 or TRBD2 (5 bases each). This CDR3 contains 14 residues. Germline assignment: CDR1 SGHDT and CDR2 YYEEEE. Deletions cut 0 bases from V and 4 bases from J, with 10 bases between. The CDR3 coding sequence is TGTGCCAGCAGCTTGGTTGGGGCGGGAGAGACCCAGTACTTC. Protein: CASSLVGAGETQYF.

This clone occurred a few times. The chain combines TRBV5-6 with TRBJ2-5; TRBD1 matches at 8 bases. CDR1 and CDR2 (germline): SGHDT, YYEEEE. CDR3 length: 16 amino acids. J was trimmed by 5 bases and V by 0 bases; bases with no gene match: 9. As DNA, the CDR3 is TGTGCCAGCAGCTTGGTTGGCAGGGGGCGCGGGGAGACCCAGTACTTC. It translates to CASSLVGRGRGETQYF.

The J gene is TRBJ2-1, the V gene TRBV4-2, with TRBD2 matching 9 bases. The CDR3 sequence is 15 residues long. Looked up from germline, CDR1 is LGHNA and CDR2 is YNFKEQ. V trimming: 7 bases; J trimming: 0 bases; junction bases outside the gene matches: 4. CDR3 in DNA: TGTGCCAGCACTGCGGGGGGGAGCTCCTACAATGAGCAGTTCTTC. It encodes CASTAGGSSYNEQFF.

The rearrangement uses TRBV12-3 or TRBV12-4 and TRBJ2-1; the D gene is possibly TRBD1 (5 bases). Trimming took 3 bases from V and 5 from J, leaving 8 bases between them. The CDR3 consists of 13 residues. The CDR3 loop reads CASSLGRNNEQFF. In nucleotides, the CDR3 is TGTGCCAGCAGTTTGGGGCGGAACAATGAGCAGTTCTTC.

This rearrangement joins TRBV5-1 to TRBJ2-3; 13 bases match TRBD2. Looked up from germline, CDR1 is SGHRS and CDR2 is YFSETQ. The CDR3 length is 16 residues. The trim removed 4 bases at V and 6 bases at J, leaving 8 bases unmatched. The CDR3 protein is CASSPWTSGGGDTQYF. The CDR3 nucleotides read TGCGCCAGCAGCCCGTGGACTAGCGGGGGCGGGGATACGCAGTATTTT.

CDR3 coding DNA: TGTGCCAGCAGCTTAGCTGGAGGGAATGCGGATACGCAGTATTTT. Translation: CASSLAGGNADTQYF. The chain links TRBV7-6 to TRBJ2-3, with D maybe TRBD2 (6 bases). Germline CDR1 SGHVS, CDR2 FNYEAQ. This CDR3 contains 15 residues. Trimming removed 0 bases at V and 6 bases at J, with 13 bases between.

The chain combines TRBV14 with TRBJ1-6, with 11 nucleotides matching TRBD1. Germline V gene lookup returns CDR1 SGHDN and CDR2 FVKESK. The V segment lost 3 bases and the J segment 9 bases; nucleotides outside the gene matches: 1. This CDR3 is 14 amino acids long. This chain's CDR3 is CASSQDRGRSPLHF. In DNA, the CDR3 is TGTGCCAGCAGCCAGGACAGGGGGCGTTCACCCCTCCACTTT. Full variable domain (outside the CDR3, taken from reference TRBV14 and TRBJ1-6): EAGVTQFPSHSVIEKGQTVTLRCDPISGHDNLYWYRRVMGKEIKFLLHFVKESKQDESGMPNNRFLAERTGGTYSTLKVQPAELEDSGVYFCASSQDRGRSPLHFGNGTRLTVT.

V usage is TRBV24-1 and J usage is TRBJ2-7, with D possibly being TRBD2 (6 bases). CDR3 length: 16 amino acids. Germline V gene sequence: CDR1 KGHDR, CDR2 SFDVKD. Trimming removed 8 bases from V and 0 bases from J, with 19 bases in between. The CDR3 is CATTIWSGGNSYEQYF. The CDR3 region has the DNA TGTGCCACCACAATTTGGTCCGGCGGGAACTCCTACGAGCAGTACTTC.

The chain joins TRBV6-2 or TRBV6-3 to TRBJ2-7; a possible D gene is TRBD2 (5 bases). CDR1 MNHEY and CDR2 SVGEGT come from the germline V gene. This CDR3 has 14 residues. V was trimmed by 2 bases and J by 6 bases, leaving 14 bases between them. The CDR3 region is CASSYVEARSEQYF. CDR3 in DNA: TGTGCCAGCAGTTACGTGGAGGCCCGATCCGAGCAGTACTTC.

The J gene is TRBJ1-1, the V gene TRBV4-1, with D perhaps matching TRBD1 (6 bases). The CDR3 contains 17 residues. The germline gives CDR1 MGHRA, CDR2 YSYEKL. V dropped 1 base and J dropped 4 bases, with 19 bases sitting between them. The DNA of the CDR3 is TGCGCCAGCAGCCAAGCCATTTCGGACAGTATAGCCACTGAAGCTTTCTTT. Translation gives CASSQAISDSIATEAFF.

V usage is TRBV5-4 and J usage is TRBJ1-5, with D maybe TRBD1 (5 bases). Trimming cost V 4 bases and J 0 bases, with 17 bases left between them. CDR1 and CDR2 from the germline V gene are SGHNT and YYREEE (reference sequence). This CDR3 is 17 amino acids long. In DNA, the CDR3 is TGTGCCAGCAGCACTGGGGACGGCTCTTATAGCAATCAGCCCCAGCATTTT. Translated: CASSTGDGSYSNQPQHF.

This rearrangement joins TRBV5-5 to TRBJ1-5; D is unclear. V was cut by 0 bases and J by 3 bases, with 4 bases left in between. The CDR3 is made up of 13 amino acids. CDR1 SGHKS and CDR2 YYEKEE come from the germline V gene (reference sequence). CDR3 sequence reads: CASSLESNQPQHF. In nucleotides, the CDR3 is TGTGCCAGCAGCTTGGAGTCCAATCAGCCCCAGCATTTT.